Listed below are T cell receptor beta chains from one sample, sequenced in a study of Ad26.COV2.S vaccination and SARS-CoV-2 variants. Using immunoSEQ multiplex PCR, the repertoire was profiled, and TCRdb retains in-frame clones only, with some absent. The sample yields around 170,000 clones, around 88% seen once. The input for sequencing was peripheral blood, taken after recovery from COVID-19. The receptors were sampled from a human donor who had recovered from COVID-19. Each CDR3 is given with its conserved first and last residue. The order of the fields is V gene, J gene, clone size, D gene, CDR3 protein, CDR3 DNA. A D gene is named only where the DNA matches it firmly. Size values are once, few and many counts, or a class for expanded clones, and some rows have none.

TRBV5-4	TRBJ2-5	NA	NA	CASSSIIQETQYF	TGTGCCAGCAGCTCGATAATACAAGAGACCCAGTACTTC
TRBV23-1	TRBJ2-3	NA	NA	CASSHKADEGTDTQYF	TGCGCCAGCAGTCATAAGGCGGATGAGGGCACAGATACGCAGTATTTT
TRBV5-6	TRBJ2-2	NA	NA	CASSRPTGPTGELFF	TGTGCCAGCAGCCGACCTACAGGGCCCACCGGGGAGCTGTTTTTT
TRBV24-1	TRBJ2-2	once	NA	CATSDPPTGELFF	TGTGCCACCAGTGACCCCCCCACCGGGGAGCTGTTTTTT
TRBV27	TRBJ1-4	NA	TRBD1	CASSWTGGNEKLFF	TGTGCCAGCAGTTGGACAGGGGGGAATGAAAAACTGTTTTTT
TRBV18	TRBJ2-5	NA	NA	CASSPGGLPYQETQYF	TGTGCCAGCTCCCCGGGCGGACTTCCGTACCAAGAGACCCAGTACTTC
TRBV5-1	TRBJ2-1	once	NA	CASSSGQYNEQFF	TGCGCCAGCAGCTCCGGACAGTACAATGAGCAGTTCTTC
TRBV7-2	TRBJ1-3	once	NA	CASSITGTGNTIYF	TGTGCCAGCAGCATCACCGGGACCGGAAACACCATATATTTT
TRBV30	TRBJ2-7	NA	TRBD2	CAWTSSGTSYEQYF	TGTGCCTGGACTTCAAGCGGGACTAGTTACGAGCAGTACTTC
TRBV5-1	TRBJ2-1	NA	TRBD2	CASSKGLASINEQFF	TGCGCCAGCAGCAAGGGACTAGCCTCCATCAATGAGCAGTTCTTC
TRBV7-8	TRBJ2-5	few	NA	CASSFTSMGETQYF	TGTGCCAGCAGCTTTACTAGCATGGGCGAGACCCAGTACTTC
TRBV27	TRBJ2-7	NA	TRBD2	CASTPGPGTSGYPTPWEQYF	TGTGCCAGCACCCCAGGGCCCGGGACTAGCGGGTACCCAACCCCATGGGAGCAGTACTTC
TRBV24-1	TRBJ1-4	NA	TRBD1	CATSDSPGQGTNEKLFF	TGTGCCACCAGTGATTCCCCGGGACAGGGGACTAATGAAAAACTGTTTTTT
TRBV7-8	TRBJ2-1	NA	TRBD2	CASSKGGLAGGYNEQFF	TGTGCCAGCAGCAAAGGGGGACTAGCGGGGGGCTACAATGAGCAGTTCTTC
TRBV19	TRBJ1-6	once	NA	CASSINSLGGSPLHF	TGTGCCAGTAGTATTAATAGCCTCGGAGGGTCACCCCTCCACTTT
TRBV11-3	TRBJ2-5	NA	NA	CASSLGGRQETQYF	TGTGCCAGCAGCTTAGGGGGCAGGCAAGAGACCCAGTACTTC
TRBV6-4	TRBJ1-4	NA	NA	CASSDKLGEVTTNEKLFF	TGTGCCAGCAGTGACAAACTAGGAGAAGTTACAACTAATGAAAAACTGTTTTTT
TRBV5-1	TRBJ1-5	NA	TRBD1	CASSLAGGQGQPQHF	TGCGCCAGCAGCTTGGCCGGGGGACAGGGTCAGCCCCAGCATTTT
TRBV4-2	TRBJ1-5	NA	TRBD1	CASSQEAGQGGQPQHF	TGTGCCAGCAGCCAGGAGGCCGGACAGGGTGGCCAGCCCCAGCATTTT
TRBV2	TRBJ2-2	NA	NA	CASSATGLTNTGELFF	TGTGCCAGCAGCGCTACGGGGCTTACGAACACCGGGGAGCTGTTTTTT
TRBV5-4	TRBJ1-4	NA	TRBD1	CASSPRDSGEKLFF	TGTGCCAGCAGCCCCCGGGACAGTGGTGAAAAACTGTTTTTT
TRBV5-4	TRBJ1-6	NA	NA	CASSLTRQTNYNSPLHF	TGTGCCAGCAGCTTGACAAGGCAGACTAACTATAATTCACCCCTCCACTTT
TRBV11-2	TRBJ1-1	NA	NA	CASSFPHQMNTEAFF	TGTGCCAGCAGCTTTCCTCACCAGATGAACACTGAAGCTTTCTTT
TRBV11-2	TRBJ2-7	NA	NA	CASSHQDSFAYEQYF	TGTGCCAGCAGCCATCAAGACAGTTTTGCCTACGAGCAGTACTTC